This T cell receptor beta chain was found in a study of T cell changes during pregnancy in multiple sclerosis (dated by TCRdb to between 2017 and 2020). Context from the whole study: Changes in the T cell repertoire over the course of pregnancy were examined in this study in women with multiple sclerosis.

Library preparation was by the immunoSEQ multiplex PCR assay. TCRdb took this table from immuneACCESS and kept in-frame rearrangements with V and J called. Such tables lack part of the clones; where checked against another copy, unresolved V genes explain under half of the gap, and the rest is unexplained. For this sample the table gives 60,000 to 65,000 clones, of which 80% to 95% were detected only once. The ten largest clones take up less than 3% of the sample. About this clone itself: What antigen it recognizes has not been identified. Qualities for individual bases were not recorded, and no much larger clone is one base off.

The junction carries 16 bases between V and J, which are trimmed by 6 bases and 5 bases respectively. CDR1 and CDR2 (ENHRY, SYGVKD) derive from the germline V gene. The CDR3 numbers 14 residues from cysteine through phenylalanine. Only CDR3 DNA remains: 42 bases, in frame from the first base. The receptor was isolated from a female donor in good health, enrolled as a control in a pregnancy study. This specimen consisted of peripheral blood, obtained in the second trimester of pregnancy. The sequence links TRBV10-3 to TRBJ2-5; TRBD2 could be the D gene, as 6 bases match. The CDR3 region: CAISAGYTEETQYF. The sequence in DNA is TGTGCCATCAGCGCGGGGTACACCGAGGAGACCCAGTACTTC.